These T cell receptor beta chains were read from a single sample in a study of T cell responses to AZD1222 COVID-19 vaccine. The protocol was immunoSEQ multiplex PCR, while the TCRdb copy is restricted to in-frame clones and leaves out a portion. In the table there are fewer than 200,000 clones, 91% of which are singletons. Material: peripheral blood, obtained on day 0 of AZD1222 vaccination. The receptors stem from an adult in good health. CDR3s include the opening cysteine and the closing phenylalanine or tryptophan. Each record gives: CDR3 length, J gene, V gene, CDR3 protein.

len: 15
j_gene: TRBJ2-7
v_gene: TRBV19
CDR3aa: CASSTIAGTRSEQYF

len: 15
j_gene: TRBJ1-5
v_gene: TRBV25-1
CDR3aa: CASSGWTEGNQPQHF

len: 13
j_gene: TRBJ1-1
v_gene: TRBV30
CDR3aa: CAWSVGPNTEAFF

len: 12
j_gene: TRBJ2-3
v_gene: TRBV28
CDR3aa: CASLGGIDTQYF

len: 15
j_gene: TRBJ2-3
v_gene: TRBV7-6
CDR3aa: CASSSPGLASDTQYF

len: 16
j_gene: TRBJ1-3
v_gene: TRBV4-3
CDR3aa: CASRKLSIGSGNTIYF

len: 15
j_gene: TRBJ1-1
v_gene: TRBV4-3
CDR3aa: CASSQEFGPRVEAFF

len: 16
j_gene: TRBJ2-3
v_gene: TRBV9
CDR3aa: CASSVGGGASTDTQYF

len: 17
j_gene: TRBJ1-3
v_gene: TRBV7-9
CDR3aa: CASSRGTGTESGNTIYF

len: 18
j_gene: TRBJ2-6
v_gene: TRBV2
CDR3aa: CASRLPGASVAGANVLTF

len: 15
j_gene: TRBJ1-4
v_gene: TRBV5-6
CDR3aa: CASSLEQGGNEKLFF

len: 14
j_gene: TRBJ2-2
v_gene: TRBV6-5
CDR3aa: CATTTGLITGELFF

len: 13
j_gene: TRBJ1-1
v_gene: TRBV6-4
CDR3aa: CASRMDRNTEAFF